The present T cell receptor beta chain was sequenced within a study of cytomegalovirus exposure and HLA in healthy donors. About this clone itself: Its specificity is unknown.

Regarding the study as a whole: The study labeled under 200 TCR beta chains cytomegalovirus-associated.

Vbeta (60) and Jbeta (13) primers were used in the PCR. Libraries were prepared by immunoSEQ multiplex PCR; TCRdb keeps only in-frame clonotypes and omits some of them. The sample gives approximately 150,000 clones, approximately 80% of which show up once; around 1.9% is in the top ten. Germline assignment: CDR1 LNHDA and CDR2 SQIVND (reference sequence). The CDR3 runs to 14 residues. Trimming pared 6 bases from V and 8 bases from J, leaving 16 bases between. The chain links TRBV19 to TRBJ1-4; D ambiguous. The specimen sequenced was PBMCs. This sequence was found in a woman aged 40 to 49 in good health and CMV-seronegative. CDR3 bases: TGTGCCAGTAGCCGAGCCTCGGTCATCGAAAAACTGTTTTTT. Encoded protein: CASSRASVIEKLFF.